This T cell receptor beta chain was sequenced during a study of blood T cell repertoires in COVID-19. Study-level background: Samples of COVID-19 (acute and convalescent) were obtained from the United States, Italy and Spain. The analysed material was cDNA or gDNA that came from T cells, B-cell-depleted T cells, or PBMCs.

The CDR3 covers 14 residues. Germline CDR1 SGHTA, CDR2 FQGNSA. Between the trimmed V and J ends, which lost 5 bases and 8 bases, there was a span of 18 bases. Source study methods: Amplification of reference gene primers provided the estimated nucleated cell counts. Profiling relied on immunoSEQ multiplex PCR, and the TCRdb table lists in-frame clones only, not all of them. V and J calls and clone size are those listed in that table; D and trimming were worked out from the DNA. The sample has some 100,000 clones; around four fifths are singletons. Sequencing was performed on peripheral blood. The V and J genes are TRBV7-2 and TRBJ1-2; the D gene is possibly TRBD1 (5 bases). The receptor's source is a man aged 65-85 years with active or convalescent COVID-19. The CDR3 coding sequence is TGTGCCAGCAGCCCTGACAGACTCTCAGGCGGCTACACCTTC. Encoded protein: CASSPDRLSGGYTF.